What follows are 24 T cell receptor beta chains derived from one specimen sequenced in a study of cytomegalovirus exposure and HLA in healthy donors. 13 Jbeta primers and 60 Vbeta primers were used for the PCR. Libraries were prepared by immunoSEQ multiplex PCR; TCRdb keeps only in-frame clonotypes and omits some of them. The sample yields roughly 120,000 clones, 81% seen once. The sample taken for sequencing was PBMCs. The source of these receptors is a woman aged 25 to 45 in good health and CMV-seronegative.

This clone was observed once. This rearrangement joins TRBV7-9 to TRBJ2-2; 7 bases agree with TRBD1. The CDR3 loop spans 16 amino acids. V shed 5 bases and J 1 base; nucleotides not matched to a gene: 7. Germline-derived CDR1 and CDR2 are SEHNR and FQNEAQ (reference sequence). CDR3 nucleotides: TGTGCCAGCAGCCCCCGGACAGGCAGGAACACCGGGGAGCTGTTTTTT. Residues: CASSPRTGRNTGELFF.

The chain joins TRBV29-1 to TRBJ2-1; the match to TRBD2 covers 15 bases. This CDR3 is 14 amino acids long. V shed 6 bases, J shed 8 bases, and the junction held 5 bases outside the gene matches. Germline V gene lookup returns CDR1 SQVTM and CDR2 ANQGSEA. Here the CDR3 reads CSVGLAGGPYEQFF. CDR3 nucleotide sequence: TGCAGCGTCGGACTAGCGGGAGGGCCGTATGAGCAGTTCTTC.

The genes are TRBV27 and TRBJ1-2; a weak D match, TRBD1 (5 bases). There are 12 residues in the CDR3. Trimming removed 4 bases at V and 3 bases at J, with 6 bases between. Looked up from germline, CDR1 is MNHEY and CDR2 is SMNVEV (reference sequence). The CDR3 bases are TGTGCCAGCAGTTCAGGGTACTATGGCTACACCTTC. Its protein product is CASSSGYYGYTF.

The rearrangement links TRBV29-1 to TRBJ2-7; the D gene is possibly TRBD2 (6 bases). CDR1 and CDR2 from the germline V gene are SQVTM and ANQGSEA. V was shortened by 4 bases and J by 2 bases, with 12 bases between the two germline ends. CDR3 length: 13 amino acids. The CDR3 here is CSVAPGSAYEQYF. DNA of the CDR3: TGCAGCGTTGCTCCCGGGAGTGCCTACGAGCAGTACTTC.

DNA for the CDR3: TGTGCCAGCAGCGCCCCCTCGGGGGGAGATAGATCCTACGAGCAGTACTTC. Amino acids: CASSAPSGGDRSYEQYF. The chain combines TRBV7-9 with TRBJ2-7; 7 bases line up with TRBD2. Germline CDR1 reads SEHNR; CDR2 reads FQNEAQ (reference sequence). The CDR3 sequence is 17 residues long. Trimming at V came to 5 bases and at J to 1 base, leaving 14 bases not matched to a gene.

Only one count was recorded for this clone. The V and J genes are TRBV2 and TRBJ2-5; a possible D gene is TRBD1 (6 bases). With 6 bases removed from V and 3 bases from J, the gap between germline ends came to 11 bases. The germline CDR1 and CDR2 sequences are SNHLY and FYNNEI. The CDR3 runs to 13 residues. The CDR3 DNA reads as TGTGCCAGCAGCGTCCACAGGGAAGAGACCCAGTACTTC. Translated, it gives CASSVHREETQYF. Based on the CDR3 plus reference TRBV2 and TRBJ2-5, the full variable domain is EPEVTQTPSHQVTQMGQEVILRCVPISNHLYFYWYRQILGQKVEFLVSFYNNEISEKSEIFDDQFSVERPDGSNFTLKIRSTKLEDSAMYFCASSVHREETQYFGPGTRLLVL.

The chain has TRBV11-3 and TRBJ2-1, with 7 bases lining up with TRBD2. The junction had 11 bases not matched to a gene; V was cut back by 6 bases and J by 6 bases. The germline V gene has CDR1 SGHNT and CDR2 YENEEA. The CDR3 spans 15 residues. The DNA of the CDR3 is TGTGCCAGCAGTTCCCAAAGCGGGACCCCCAATGAGCAGTTCTTC. Translated: CASSSQSGTPNEQFF. The whole variable domain, filled in from reference TRBV11-3 and TRBJ2-1, reads EAGVVQSPRYKIIEKKQPVAFWCNPISGHNTLYWYLQNLGQGPELLIRYENEEAVDDSQLPKDRFSAERLKGVDSTLKIQPAELGDSAVYLCASSSQSGTPNEQFFGPGTRLTVL.

The CDR3 bases are TGTGCCTGGAGTGTAGCCCCAATGTCCGGAAACACCATATATTTT. Amino acids: CAWSVAPMSGNTIYF. This chain links TRBV30 with TRBJ1-3, with D uncertain. Germline V gives CDR1 GTSNPN, CDR2 SVGIG (reference sequence). The V end lost 0 bases, the J end lost 4 bases, and 13 bases lay between the germline ends. This CDR3 comprises 15 residues.

The V and J genes are TRBV4-2 and TRBJ2-1; 10 bases match TRBD2. Germline lookup yields CDR1 LGHNA and CDR2 YNFKEQ. The CDR3 covers 14 residues. After removal of 6 bases from V and 6 bases from J, the junction contained 5 bases not matched to a gene. This chain's CDR3 is CASREASGSNEQFF. CDR3 bases: TGTGCCAGCAGAGAAGCTAGCGGGAGCAATGAGCAGTTCTTC.

In this sample, this clone turned up once. The V call is TRBV4-1, the J call TRBJ2-1; 12 nucleotides line up with TRBD2. V gave up 3 bases and J gave up 8 bases; unmatched junction bases: 8. In germline, CDR1 is MGHRA, CDR2 YSYEKL. This CDR3 contains 16 residues. CDR3 sequence reads: CASSQDGTSGSYEQFF. The CDR3 DNA reads as TGCGCCAGCAGCCAGGACGGGACTAGCGGGTCGTATGAGCAGTTCTTC.

This clone occurred once. V is TRBV6-1 and J is TRBJ2-5, with 9 nucleotides matching TRBD2. Germline lookup yields CDR1 MNHNS and CDR2 SASEGT. The ends lost 6 bases at V and 4 bases at J; junction bases unmatched: 9. CDR3 size: 15 residues. The CDR3 DNA reads as TGTGCCAGCAGCGACTCTTTGGGACTAGCAGAGACCCAGTACTTC. Translating gives CASSDSLGLAETQYF.

The rearrangement joins TRBV4-1 to TRBJ2-4, with D possibly being TRBD2 (6 bases). The CDR3 is made up of 16 amino acids. The germline gives CDR1 MGHRA, CDR2 YSYEKL. Trimming cost V 1 base and J 8 bases, with 18 bases left between them. Here the CDR3 DNA reads TGCGCCAGCAGCCAAGGAGGTTCTGGAGGGGCGTACATTCAGTACTTC. Translating it yields CASSQGGSGGAYIQYF.

The V and J genes are TRBV5-1 and TRBJ2-1; 15 nucleotides match TRBD2. This CDR3 spans 17 amino acids. Trimming removed 5 bases from V and 7 bases from J; junction bases left unmatched: 10. Germline V lookup: CDR1 SGHRS, CDR2 YFSETQ. In DNA form, the CDR3 reads TGCGCCAGCAGTTTTCAGCCCGGGACTAGCGGGAGGAATGAGCAGTTCTTC. Protein: CASSFQPGTSGRNEQFF.

Regarding this clone: Germline and junction disagree at one end, which may indicate a read error. The CDR3 loop is CASSEQGWGGNTIYF. CDR3 sequence (DNA): TGTGCCAGCAGTGAGCAGGGGTGGGGTGGAAACACCATATATTTT. The genes are TRBV10-3 and TRBJ1-3; D might be TRBD1 (6 bases). Germline-derived CDR1 and CDR2 are ENHRY and SYGVKD. This CDR3 has 15 amino acids.

The chain combines TRBV2 with TRBJ2-5, with D possibly matching TRBD2 (6 bases). This CDR3 is 13 amino acids long. Germline CDR1 is SNHLY and CDR2 is FYNNEI. V lost 8 bases and J lost 5, with 15 bases in between. CDR3 in amino acids: CASVAAGMETQYF. Here the CDR3 DNA reads TGTGCCAGCGTCGCCGCGGGAATGGAGACCCAGTACTTC. Full variable domain (rest looked up from reference TRBV2 and TRBJ2-5): EPEVTQTPSHQVTQMGQEVILRCVPISNHLYFYWYRQILGQKVEFLVSFYNNEISEKSEIFDDQFSVERPDGSNFTLKIRSTKLEDSAMYFCASVAAGMETQYFGPGTRLLVL.

In this sample, this clone turned up a few times. The V and J genes are TRBV15 and TRBJ2-2; 7 bases fit TRBD1. J gave up 4 bases and V 0 bases, and 5 bases lay outside the gene matches. In germline, CDR1 is LNHNV, CDR2 YYDKDF (reference sequence). The CDR3 sequence is 16 residues long. CDR3 in amino acids: CATSRDLTGSTGELFF. DNA for the CDR3: TGTGCCACCAGCAGAGATTTGACAGGGAGCACCGGGGAGCTGTTTTTT.

The rearrangement links TRBV27 to TRBJ1-6, with unresolved D. Trimming stripped 6 bases from V and 9 bases from J, with 15 bases between. CDR3 size: 14 residues. The germline gives CDR1 MNHEY, CDR2 SMNVEV (reference sequence). This CDR3 reads CASRSPVPSSPLHF. The CDR3 nucleotides are TGTGCCAGCAGAAGCCCGGTCCCGAGTTCACCCCTCCACTTT.

The chain carries TRBV5-1 and TRBJ1-2, with D perhaps matching TRBD1 (5 bases). Germline loops: CDR1 SGHRS, CDR2 YFSETQ. The CDR3 runs 14 residues. Trimming shortened V by 0 bases and J by 2 bases, and 8 bases separated the two germline ends. The CDR3 nucleotides read TGCGCCAGCAGCTTGGTAACAGGAAACTATGGCTACACCTTC. This encodes CASSLVTGNYGYTF.

The J gene is TRBJ2-1, the V gene TRBV5-1; possibly TRBD1 for D (5 bases). V lost 3 bases to trimming and J lost 6 bases, with 13 bases between them. The CDR3 spans 14 residues. From germline, CDR1 is SGHRS and CDR2 YFSETQ. CDR3 sequence reads: CASSSPRGSNEQFF. The CDR3 DNA sequence: TGCGCCAGCAGCTCTCCTAGGGGCTCCAATGAGCAGTTCTTC.

This chain connects TRBV11-3 to TRBJ1-1; perhaps TRBD1 as D (5 bases). The CDR3 is made up of 13 amino acids. V was shortened by 3 bases and J by 1 base, with 6 bases between the two germline ends. From germline, CDR1 is SGHNT and CDR2 YENEEA. The CDR3 nucleotides are TGTGCCAGCAGCTTGACAGCGAACACTGAAGCTTTCTTT. Translating gives CASSLTANTEAFF.

The chain combines TRBV4-2 with TRBJ2-5; 9 bases fit TRBD2. V trimming: 1 base; J trimming: 4 bases; junction bases outside the gene matches: 10. The CDR3 extends over 17 amino acids. Germline V gene sequence: CDR1 LGHNA, CDR2 YNFKEQ. The CDR3 reads CASSQGVGGRGGETQYF. DNA for the CDR3: TGTGCCAGCAGCCAAGGGGTAGGCGGGCGGGGGGGAGAGACCCAGTACTTC.

The chain has TRBV9 and TRBJ2-1; D perhaps matches TRBD1 (6 bases). Between the trimmed V and J ends, which lost 0 bases and 0 bases, there was a span of 19 bases. Per the germline V gene, CDR1 is SGDLS and CDR2 is YYNGEE. The CDR3 runs 19 residues. CDR3 coding DNA: TGTGCCAGCAGCGTAGCGACAGGAGGAGGATTAAGCTCCTACAATGAGCAGTTCTTC. Its translation is CASSVATGGGLSSYNEQFF.

The sample holds one count of this clone. The chain carries TRBV6-5 and TRBJ2-7, with TRBD1 matching over 9 bases. This CDR3 is built from 14 residues. From germline, CDR1 is MNHEY and CDR2 SVGAGI. The ends lost 6 bases at V and 6 bases at J; junction bases unmatched: 9. CDR3 sequence reads: CASSRGQGGSEQYF. The DNA for the CDR3 is TGTGCCAGCAGCCGGGGACAGGGAGGCAGCGAGCAGTACTTC.

This sequence joins TRBV27 and TRBJ1-6; D is possibly TRBD1 (5 bases). Germline CDR1 and CDR2: MNHEY and SMNVEV (reference sequence). V lost 7 bases and J 7 bases, leaving 17 bases between the germline ends. The CDR3 extends over 15 amino acids. The CDR3 spells CASTRRQGINSPLHF. The CDR3 coding sequence is TGTGCCAGCACCCGACGCCAGGGAATCAATTCACCCCTCCACTTT.